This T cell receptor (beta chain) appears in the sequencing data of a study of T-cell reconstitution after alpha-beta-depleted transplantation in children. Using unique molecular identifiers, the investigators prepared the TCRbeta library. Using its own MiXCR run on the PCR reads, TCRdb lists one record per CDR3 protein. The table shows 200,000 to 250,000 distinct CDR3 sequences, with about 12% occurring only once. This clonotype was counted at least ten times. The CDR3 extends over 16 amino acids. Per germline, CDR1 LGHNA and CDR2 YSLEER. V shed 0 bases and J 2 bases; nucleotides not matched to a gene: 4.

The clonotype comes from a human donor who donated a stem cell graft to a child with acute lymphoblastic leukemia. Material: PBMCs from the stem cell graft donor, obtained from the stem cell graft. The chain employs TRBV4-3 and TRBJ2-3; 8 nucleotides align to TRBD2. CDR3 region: CASSQDRGGATDTQYF. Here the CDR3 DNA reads TGCGCCAGCAGCCAAGATCGGGGGGGGGCCACAGATACGCAGTATTTT.